This TCR beta chain was identified during a study of OX40 agonist ivuxolimab in advanced cancers. Looking at the study overall: Participants, about 83% male, averaged around 64 years of age, ranging from about 23 to 80.

Assay used: immunoSEQ multiplex PCR; TCRdb lists only in-frame clones, some missing. The sample records some 87,000 clones, 75% to 95% being singletons. Trimming cost V 5 bases and J 6 bases, with 15 bases left between them. Germline V gene lookup returns CDR1 SGDLS and CDR2 YYNGEE. There are 14 residues in the CDR3. Worth noting for this clone: Its specificity is not known.

Patients were ruled out by autoimmune disease history or systemic immunosuppression. Study-level results: CD8+ T cells averaged more expanded clones than CD4+. CD4+ and CD8+ blood T cells expanded clonally by week 6 at 0.1 to 3.0 mg/kg.

The TCR originated in an adult with an advanced solid tumor such as melanoma, head and neck, liver or kidney cancer. The V and J genes are TRBV9 and TRBJ2-1; either TRBD1 or TRBD2 may fit D (5 bases each). The sequences come from CD4+ or CD8+ T cells sorted from blood, collected in a trial of the OX40 agonist ivuxolimab. The CDR3 DNA reads as TGTGCCAGCAGGGAGAGCTGGGGGACCAATGAGCAGTTCTTC. This gives the protein CASRESWGTNEQFF.